The 20 T cell receptor beta chains in this list originate from one sample, sequenced in a study of T-cell reconstitution after alpha-beta-depleted transplantation in children. A library of TCRbeta sequences, prepared with unique molecular identifiers, was generated. One entry per CDR3 protein results from TCRdb running MiXCR on the PCR reads. The sample lists about 200,000 distinct CDR3 sequences, roughly 7% seen once, with 4.5% to 6.5% in the top ten. The input for sequencing was PBMCs, taken before TCRalphabeta/CD19-depleted stem cell transplant. These receptors originate from a boy aged 2-15 years with acute lymphoblastic leukemia, due to receive a stem cell transplant.

V and J are TRBV20-1 and TRBJ1-4, with TRBD1 matching 8 bases. J gave up 7 bases and V 6 bases, and 7 bases lay outside the gene matches. The V gene's germline CDR1 is DFQATT and CDR2 SNEGSKA (reference sequence). The CDR3 runs 13 residues. The CDR3 is CSAEDREPEKLFF. The CDR3 DNA reads TGCAGTGCCGAGGACAGGGAGCCTGAAAAACTGTTTTTT.

This clonotype appeared a few times. This sequence joins TRBV28 and TRBJ2-7; 7 positions match TRBD1. The CDR3 loop spans 19 amino acids. V shed 3 bases and J 0 bases; nucleotides not matched to a gene: 17. CDR1 is MDHEN and CDR2 is SYDVKM in the germline V gene. In nucleotides, the CDR3 is TGTGCCAGCAGTTTGGGCCCCAAAGACAGGGAACGATACTCCTACGAGCAGTACTTC. Its protein product is CASSLGPKDRERYSYEQYF.

This clonotype occurred a few times. This chain joins TRBV12-3 or TRBV12-4 and TRBJ1-2; D is ambiguous. The CDR3 has 14 residues. Trimming removed 4 bases from V and 0 bases from J, with 9 bases in between. Here the CDR3 reads CASSSNRANYGYTF. CDR3 nucleotide sequence: TGTGCCAGCAGTTCTAACCGTGCTAACTATGGCTACACCTTC.

In its sample, this clonotype was seen a few times. A far larger clone is one base from this, pointing to a likely read error. J is TRBJ2-7 and V is TRBV7-2; perhaps D is TRBD1 or TRBD2 (5 bases each). The CDR3 loop spans 12 amino acids. The germline gives CDR1 SGHTA, CDR2 FQGNSA. Trimming took off 5 bases at V and 2 bases at J, with 7 bases between the two ends. Written as DNA, the CDR3 is TGTGCCAGCAGCCGGGACCCCTACGAGCAGTACTTC. Its translation is CASSRDPYEQYF.

The table lists this clonotype with many counts. The chain employs TRBV27 and TRBJ2-2; D unclear. Trimming left V 5 bases short and J 5 bases short, with 9 bases between. The CDR3 is made up of 13 amino acids. Germline CDR1 MNHEY, CDR2 SMNVEV (reference sequence). CDR3 protein: CASSGSLTGELFF. CDR3 nucleotide sequence: TGTGCCAGCAGTGGCAGCCTGACCGGGGAGCTGTTTTTT.

The sample holds one count of this clonotype. The genes are TRBV6-2 or TRBV6-3 and TRBJ2-7, with 9 bases identical to TRBD1. CDR1 and CDR2 (germline): MNHEY, SVGEGT. The V segment lost 4 bases and the J segment 7 bases; nucleotides outside the gene matches: 17. The CDR3 is 17 amino acids. CDR3 region: CASSFIFPGQGPWEQYF. For the CDR3, the DNA is TGTGCCAGCAGTTTCATCTTTCCGGGACAGGGTCCTTGGGAGCAGTACTTC.

This clonotype was observed at least ten times. The rearrangement joins TRBV20-1 to TRBJ2-7; 13 nucleotides match TRBD2. Unmatched junction bases numbered 2, after V lost 6 bases and J lost 0 bases. Germline CDR1 is DFQATT and CDR2 is SNEGSKA (reference sequence). The CDR3 has 14 residues. Here the CDR3 reads CSAGLAGVSYEQYF. The CDR3 bases are TGCAGTGCAGGACTAGCGGGGGTCTCCTACGAGCAGTACTTC.

This clonotype was seen at least ten times. The gene calls are TRBV5-1 and TRBJ2-5; TRBD1 might be the D (6 bases). V lost 5 bases and J 1 base, leaving 12 bases between the germline ends. The germline CDR1 and CDR2 sequences are SGHRS and YFSETQ. The CDR3 contains 14 residues. CDR3 amino acids: CASRITGSQETQYF. The CDR3 nucleotides read TGCGCCAGCAGGATAACAGGGTCCCAAGAGACCCAGTACTTC.

This chain uses TRBV20-1 with TRBJ2-6, with D possibly matching TRBD2 (6 bases). The germline V and J ends were trimmed by 0 bases and 0 bases, with 18 bases remaining between them. Germline V lookup: CDR1 DFQATT, CDR2 SNEGSKA (reference sequence). The CDR3 loop spans 19 amino acids. CDR3 DNA: TGCAGTGCTAGAGATTCGGAGGGGCTAATATCCTCTGGGGCCAACGTCCTGACTTTC. Translated, it gives CSARDSEGLISSGANVLTF.

This clonotype has just a few counts. V and J are TRBV7-9 and TRBJ2-2, with 8 bases lining up with TRBD1. The CDR3 consists of 16 residues. V was clipped by 5 bases and J by 0 bases; unmatched bases: 5. The germline CDR1 and CDR2 sequences are SEHNR and FQNEAQ (reference sequence). The DNA of the CDR3 is TGTGCCAGCAGCGGGACAGGCTTCGCGAACACCGGGGAGCTGTTTTTT. Translation gives CASSGTGFANTGELFF.

This clonotype was recorded at least ten times. This sequence joins TRBV20-1 and TRBJ2-3, with D tentatively TRBD1 or TRBD2 (5 bases each). V gave up 5 bases and J gave up 4 bases, with 19 bases separating them. Germline CDR1 is DFQATT and CDR2 is SNEGSKA (reference sequence). CDR3 size: 15 residues. CDR3 coding DNA: TGCAGTGCTCGGGGCCGCACAACCGACCCAGATACGCAGTATTTT. This encodes CSARGRTTDPDTQYF.

The sample holds many counts of this clonotype. This rearrangement joins TRBV28 to TRBJ2-3; perhaps TRBD2 as D (6 bases). The V gene's germline CDR1 is MDHEN and CDR2 SYDVKM. Trimming removed 6 bases at V and 2 bases at J, with 21 bases between. The CDR3 contains 17 residues. The CDR3 DNA follows: TGTGCCAGCAGCCCTTCTGAACACCTAGCGTCCACAGATACGCAGTATTTT. The encoded protein is CASSPSEHLASTDTQYF. Looking up the rest from reference TRBV28 and TRBJ2-3 gives the full variable domain: DVKVTQSSRYLVKRTGEKVFLECVQDMDHENMFWYRQDPGLGLRLIYFSYDVKMKEKGDIPEGYSVSREKKERFSLILESASTNQTSMYLCASSPSEHLASTDTQYFGPGTRLTVL.

This clonotype was detected many times. The chain employs TRBV5-1 and TRBJ2-1; TRBD1 aligns across 8 bases. From germline, CDR1 is SGHRS and CDR2 YFSETQ. V lost 4 bases, J lost 9 bases, and 9 bases stayed unmatched. The CDR3 has 14 residues. Here the CDR3 DNA reads TGCGCCAGCAGCCGCGGACAGGGCTCTAGTGAGCAGTTCTTC. It is translated as CASSRGQGSSEQFF. The variable domain in full, completed from reference TRBV5-1 and TRBJ2-1, reads KAGVTQTPRYLIKTRGQQVTLSCSPISGHRSVSWYQQTPGQGLQFLFEYFSETQRNKGNFPGRFSGRQFSNSRSEMNVSTLELGDSALYLCASSRGQGSSEQFFGPGTRLTVL.

Ten or more counts support this clonotype. V usage is TRBV19 and J usage is TRBJ2-1; 8 bases map to TRBD2. J was trimmed by 2 bases and V by 3 bases; bases with no gene match: 3. Germline loops: CDR1 LNHDA, CDR2 SQIVND (reference sequence). The CDR3 is 15 residues long. CDR3 bases: TGTGCCAGTAGTATCGGGGGGGCCGCCTACAATGAGCAGTTCTTC. Its translation is CASSIGGAAYNEQFF.

The genes are TRBV5-1 and TRBJ2-3; 11 bases map to TRBD1. Losses at the gene ends were 2 bases for V and 4 bases for J; bases not matched to a gene: 6. This CDR3 has 16 amino acids. Germline V gene lookup returns CDR1 SGHRS and CDR2 YFSETQ. CDR3 protein: CASSFGQGARSDTQYF. Written as DNA, the CDR3 is TGCGCCAGCAGCTTCGGACAGGGGGCGAGGTCAGATACGCAGTATTTT.

This clonotype turned up a few times. The chain has TRBV3-1 and TRBJ1-3; D is unresolved. V was shortened by 6 bases and J by 3 bases, with 9 bases between the two germline ends. The germline gives CDR1 LGHDT, CDR2 YNNKEL (reference sequence). CDR3 length: 13 amino acids. In nucleotides, the CDR3 is TGTGCCAGCAGTCCTCACGATGGAAACACCATATATTTT. Translated: CASSPHDGNTIYF.

This clonotype was counted only a few times. The V call is TRBV15, the J call TRBJ1-2; maybe TRBD1 (6 bases). V dropped 3 bases and J dropped 3 bases, with 17 bases sitting between them. The CDR3 runs to 16 residues. Germline V gene data show CDR1 as LNHNV and CDR2 as YYDKDF (reference sequence). The DNA for the CDR3 is TGTGCCACCAGCAGGACCCGGGGGGGGCAGGACTATGGCTACACCTTC. Encoded protein: CATSRTRGGQDYGYTF.

This clonotype was counted only a few times. V is TRBV20-1 and J is TRBJ1-4; D not resolved. Germline loops: CDR1 DFQATT, CDR2 SNEGSKA (reference sequence). This CDR3 is 16 amino acids long. Trimming shortened V by 2 bases and J by 0 bases, and 13 bases separated the two germline ends. CDR3 nucleotides: TGCAGTGCTAGACCCTGGACGAGCCCAACTAATGAAAAACTGTTTTTT. This gives the protein CSARPWTSPTNEKLFF.

V gene TRBV12-3 or TRBV12-4 combines with J gene TRBJ1-5, with 9 bases that match TRBD1. This CDR3 comprises 15 residues. V lost 5 bases and J lost 3; bases outside the gene matches: 5. Written as DNA, the CDR3 is TGTGCCAGCAGTATGGACAGGGGTTCCAATCAGCCCCAGCATTTT. It translates to CASSMDRGSNQPQHF.

This clonotype came up many times. Germline is not matched at one junction end, which may reflect a read error. The chain carries TRBV28 and TRBJ2-7; 12 nucleotides line up with TRBD1. Germline assignment: CDR1 MDHEN and CDR2 SYDVKM. This CDR3 has 19 residues. The CDR3 here is CASSFWAGTGGDYSHEQYF. DNA of the CDR3: TGTGCCAGCAGTTTCTGGGCCGGGACAGGGGGCGACTACTCCCACGAGCAGTACTTC. Full variable domain (missing parts from reference TRBV28 and TRBJ2-7): DVKVTQSSRYLVKRTGEKVFLECVQDMDHENMFWYRQDPGLGLRLIYFSYDVKMKEKGDIPEGYSVSREKKERFSLILESASTNQTSMYLCASSFWAGTGGDYSHEQYFGPGTRLTVT.